This TCR beta chain came from a study of PD-L1 blockade in urothelial cancer. Some clones are missing from TCRdb's copy, which holds only in-frame ones; the method was immunoSEQ multiplex PCR. The table lists around 40,000 clones, approximately 90% of them singletons. The V gene's germline CDR1 is MNHNS and CDR2 SASEGT. V lost 3 bases and J 1 base, leaving 10 bases between the germline ends. This CDR3 is 15 amino acids long. Time point in this sample: pretreatment peripheral blood. The rearrangement uses TRBV6-1 and TRBJ1-5; D is uncertain. The material sequenced was PBMCs, taken around atezolizumab (anti-PD-L1) treatment. The TCR was taken from an older woman with urothelial cancer. CDR3 region: CASSDEGLSNQPQHF. The CDR3 DNA reads TGTGCCAGCAGTGACGAGGGTCTGAGCAATCAGCCCCAGCATTTT.